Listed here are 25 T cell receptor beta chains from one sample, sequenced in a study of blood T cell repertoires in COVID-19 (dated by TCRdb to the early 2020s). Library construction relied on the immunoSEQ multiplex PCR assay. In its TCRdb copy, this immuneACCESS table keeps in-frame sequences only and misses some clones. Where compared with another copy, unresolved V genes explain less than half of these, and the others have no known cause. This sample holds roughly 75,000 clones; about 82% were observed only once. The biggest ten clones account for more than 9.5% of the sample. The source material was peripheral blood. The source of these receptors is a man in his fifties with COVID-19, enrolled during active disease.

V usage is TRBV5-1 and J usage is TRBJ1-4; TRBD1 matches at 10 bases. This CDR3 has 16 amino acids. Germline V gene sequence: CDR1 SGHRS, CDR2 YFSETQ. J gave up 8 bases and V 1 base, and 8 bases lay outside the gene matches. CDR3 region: CASSLFGTGAGEKLFF. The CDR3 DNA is TGCGCCAGCAGCTTGTTCGGGACAGGGGCTGGGGAAAAACTGTTTTTT.

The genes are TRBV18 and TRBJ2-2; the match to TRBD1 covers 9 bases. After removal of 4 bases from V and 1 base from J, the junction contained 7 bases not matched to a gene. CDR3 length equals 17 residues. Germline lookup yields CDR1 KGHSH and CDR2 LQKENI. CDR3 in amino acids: CASSRAGQGRNTGELFF. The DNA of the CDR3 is TGTGCCAGCTCACGGGCCGGACAGGGGAGGAACACCGGGGAGCTGTTTTTT.

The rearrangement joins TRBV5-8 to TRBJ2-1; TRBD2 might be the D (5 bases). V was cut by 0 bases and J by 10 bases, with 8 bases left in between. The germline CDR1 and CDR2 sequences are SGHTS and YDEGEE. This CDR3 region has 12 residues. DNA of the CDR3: TGTGCCAGCAGCTTGGTGCGCGGGGAGCAGTTCTTC. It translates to CASSLVRGEQFF.

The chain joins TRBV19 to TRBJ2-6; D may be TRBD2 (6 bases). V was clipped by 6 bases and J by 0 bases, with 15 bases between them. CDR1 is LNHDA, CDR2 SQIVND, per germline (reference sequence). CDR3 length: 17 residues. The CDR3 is CASSPGRLGSGANVLTF. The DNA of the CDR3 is TGTGCCAGTAGCCCGGGACGACTAGGCTCTGGGGCCAACGTCCTGACTTTC.

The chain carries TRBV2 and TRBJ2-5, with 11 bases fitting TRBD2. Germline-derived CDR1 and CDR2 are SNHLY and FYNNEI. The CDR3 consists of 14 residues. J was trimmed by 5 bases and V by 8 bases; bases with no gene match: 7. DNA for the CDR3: TGTGCCAGCTTTAGCGGGAGGGCGGGGGAGACCCAGTACTTC. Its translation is CASFSGRAGETQYF.

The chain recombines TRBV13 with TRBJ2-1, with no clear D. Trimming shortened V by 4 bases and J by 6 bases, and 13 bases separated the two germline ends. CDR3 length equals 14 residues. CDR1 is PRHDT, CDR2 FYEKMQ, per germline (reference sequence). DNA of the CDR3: TGTGCCAGCAGCTCGTTGGTTTACAGCAATGAGCAGTTCTTC. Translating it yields CASSSLVYSNEQFF.

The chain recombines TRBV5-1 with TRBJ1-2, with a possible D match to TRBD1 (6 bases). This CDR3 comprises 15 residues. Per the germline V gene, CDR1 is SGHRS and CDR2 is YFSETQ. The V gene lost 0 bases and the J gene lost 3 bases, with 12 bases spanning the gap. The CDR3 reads CASSLGQAPHYGYTF. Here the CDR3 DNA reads TGCGCCAGCAGCTTGGGACAGGCTCCCCACTATGGCTACACCTTC.

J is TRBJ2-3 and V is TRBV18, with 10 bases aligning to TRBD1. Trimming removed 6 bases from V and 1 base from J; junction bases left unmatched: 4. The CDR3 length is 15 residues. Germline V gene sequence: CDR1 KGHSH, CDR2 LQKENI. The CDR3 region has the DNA TGTGCCAGCTCCCCTGGACAGGGGGGCACAGATACGCAGTATTTT. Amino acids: CASSPGQGGTDTQYF.

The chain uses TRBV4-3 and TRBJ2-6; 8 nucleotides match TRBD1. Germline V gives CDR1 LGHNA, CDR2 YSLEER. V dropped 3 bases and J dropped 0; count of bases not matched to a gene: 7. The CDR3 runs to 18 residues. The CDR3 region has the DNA TGCGCCAGCAGCCACGAGACAGGGGAGGCCTCTGGGGCCAACGTCCTGACTTTC. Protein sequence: CASSHETGEASGANVLTF.

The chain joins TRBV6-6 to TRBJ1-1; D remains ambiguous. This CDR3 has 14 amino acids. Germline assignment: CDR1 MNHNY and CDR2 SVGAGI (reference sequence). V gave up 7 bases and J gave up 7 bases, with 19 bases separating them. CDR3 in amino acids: CASTLAEGNREAFF. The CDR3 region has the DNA TGTGCCAGCACTCTCGCAGAGGGTAACCGTGAAGCTTTCTTT.

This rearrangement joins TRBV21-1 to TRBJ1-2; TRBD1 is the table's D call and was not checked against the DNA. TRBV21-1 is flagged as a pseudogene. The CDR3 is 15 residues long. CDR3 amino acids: CASREPGQGGGGYTF. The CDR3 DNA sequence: TGTGCCAGCAGAGAACCGGGACAGGGAGGGGGTGGCTACACCTTC.

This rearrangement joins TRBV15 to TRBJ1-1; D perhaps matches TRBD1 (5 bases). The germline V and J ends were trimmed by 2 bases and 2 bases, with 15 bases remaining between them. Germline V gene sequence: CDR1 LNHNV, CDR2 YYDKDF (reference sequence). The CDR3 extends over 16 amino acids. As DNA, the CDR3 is TGTGCCACCAGCAGACCCCCGGGGGGACCTAACACTGAAGCTTTCTTT. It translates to CATSRPPGGPNTEAFF.

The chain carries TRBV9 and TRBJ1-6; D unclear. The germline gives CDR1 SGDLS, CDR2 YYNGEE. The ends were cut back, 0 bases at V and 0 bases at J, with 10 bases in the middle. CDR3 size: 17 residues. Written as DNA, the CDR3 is TGTGCCAGCAGCGTAGAGAGCAAAAGCTCCTATAATTCACCCCTCCACTTT. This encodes CASSVESKSSYNSPLHF.

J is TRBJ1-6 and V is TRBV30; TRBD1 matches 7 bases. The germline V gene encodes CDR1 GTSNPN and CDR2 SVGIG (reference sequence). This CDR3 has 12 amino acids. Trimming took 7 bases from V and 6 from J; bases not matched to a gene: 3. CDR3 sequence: CAFDRANSPLHF. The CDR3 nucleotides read TGTGCCTTTGACAGGGCTAATTCACCCCTCCACTTT.

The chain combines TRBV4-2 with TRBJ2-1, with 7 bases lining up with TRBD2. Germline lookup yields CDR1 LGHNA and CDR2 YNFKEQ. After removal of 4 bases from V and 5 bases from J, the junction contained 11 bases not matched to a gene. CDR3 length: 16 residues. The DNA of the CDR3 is TGTGCCAGCAGCCTCGGTCGGGCTAGCGGAGACAATGAGCAGTTCTTC. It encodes CASSLGRASGDNEQFF.

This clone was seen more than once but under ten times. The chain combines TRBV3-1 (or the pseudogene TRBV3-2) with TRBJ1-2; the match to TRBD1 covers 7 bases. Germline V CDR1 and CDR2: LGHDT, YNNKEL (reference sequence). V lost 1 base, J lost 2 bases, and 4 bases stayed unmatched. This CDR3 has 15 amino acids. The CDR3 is CASSQAGDRNYGYTF. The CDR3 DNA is TGTGCCAGCAGCCAAGCGGGGGACAGAAACTATGGCTACACCTTC.

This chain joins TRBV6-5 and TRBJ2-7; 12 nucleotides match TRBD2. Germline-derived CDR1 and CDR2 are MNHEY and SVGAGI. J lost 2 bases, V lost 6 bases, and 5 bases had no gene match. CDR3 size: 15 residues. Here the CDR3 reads CASRAGLAGTYEQYF. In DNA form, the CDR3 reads TGTGCCAGCAGGGCCGGACTAGCGGGAACCTACGAGCAGTACTTC.

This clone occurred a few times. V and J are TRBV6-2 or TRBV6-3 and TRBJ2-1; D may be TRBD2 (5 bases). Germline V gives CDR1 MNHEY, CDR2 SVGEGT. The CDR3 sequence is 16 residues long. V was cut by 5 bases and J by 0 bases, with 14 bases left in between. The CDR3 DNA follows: TGTGCCAGCAGTCGTCTCGCGGGTGACTCCTACAATGAGCAGTTCTTC. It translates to CASSRLAGDSYNEQFF.

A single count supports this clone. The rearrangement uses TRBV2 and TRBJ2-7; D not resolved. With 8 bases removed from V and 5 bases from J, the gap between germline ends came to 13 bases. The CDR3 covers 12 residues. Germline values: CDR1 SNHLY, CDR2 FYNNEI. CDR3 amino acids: CASWFSLDEQYF. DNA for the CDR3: TGTGCCAGCTGGTTCAGTCTCGACGAGCAGTACTTC.

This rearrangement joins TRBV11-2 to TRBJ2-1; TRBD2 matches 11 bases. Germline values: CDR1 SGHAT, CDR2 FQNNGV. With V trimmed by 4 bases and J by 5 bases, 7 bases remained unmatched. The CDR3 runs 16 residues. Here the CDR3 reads CASSYFIAGGDNEQFF. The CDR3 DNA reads TGTGCCAGCAGCTACTTTATAGCGGGAGGGGACAATGAGCAGTTCTTC.

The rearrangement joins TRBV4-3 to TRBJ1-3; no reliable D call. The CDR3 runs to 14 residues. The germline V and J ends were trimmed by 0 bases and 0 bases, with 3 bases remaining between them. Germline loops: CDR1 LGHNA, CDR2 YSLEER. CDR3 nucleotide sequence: TGCGCCAGCAGCCAAGAGAGCTCTGGAAACACCATATATTTT. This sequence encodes CASSQESSGNTIYF.

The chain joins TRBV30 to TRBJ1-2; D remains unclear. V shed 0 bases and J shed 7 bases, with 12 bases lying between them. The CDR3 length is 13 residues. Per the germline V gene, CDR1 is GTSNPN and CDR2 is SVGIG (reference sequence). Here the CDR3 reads CAWSVAGGFGYTF. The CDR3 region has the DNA TGTGCCTGGAGTGTGGCGGGAGGGTTTGGCTACACCTTC.

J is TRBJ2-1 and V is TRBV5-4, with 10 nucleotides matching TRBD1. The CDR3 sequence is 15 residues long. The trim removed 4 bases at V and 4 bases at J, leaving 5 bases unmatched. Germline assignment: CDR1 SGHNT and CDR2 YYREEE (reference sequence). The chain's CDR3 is CASSRDRGKYNEQFF. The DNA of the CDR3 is TGTGCCAGCAGCCGGGACAGGGGAAAGTACAATGAGCAGTTCTTC.

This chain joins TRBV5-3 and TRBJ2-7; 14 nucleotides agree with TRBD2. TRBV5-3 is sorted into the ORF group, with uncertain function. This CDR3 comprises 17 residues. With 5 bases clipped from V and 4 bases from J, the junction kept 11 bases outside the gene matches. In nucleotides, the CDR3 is TGTGCCAGAAGGTTTGGCCCGGGACTAGCGGGAGTGTACGAGCAGTACTTC. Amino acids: CARRFGPGLAGVYEQYF.

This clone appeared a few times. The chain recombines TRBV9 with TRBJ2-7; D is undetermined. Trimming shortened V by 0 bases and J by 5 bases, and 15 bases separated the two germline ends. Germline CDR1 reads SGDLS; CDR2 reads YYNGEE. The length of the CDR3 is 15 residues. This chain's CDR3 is CASSVVRSERHEQYF. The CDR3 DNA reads TGTGCCAGCAGCGTAGTGAGATCCGAGCGCCACGAGCAGTACTTC.